This entry concerns a single T cell receptor (beta chain). Its antigen is unknown. 13 Jbeta primers and 60 Vbeta primers were used for the PCR. TCRdb's copy holds only in-frame clones and misses some; the assay was immunoSEQ multiplex PCR. Of under 150,000 clones listed, roughly 85% are singletons. The record originates from a study of cytomegalovirus exposure and HLA in healthy donors. Germline V gives CDR1 SEHNR, CDR2 FQNEAQ (reference sequence). After removal of 4 bases from V and 8 bases from J, the junction contained 11 bases not matched to a gene. The CDR3 loop spans 16 amino acids. Study results and caveats: Most of the CMV-associated TCR beta chains (in a later analysis) appeared to be HLA-restricted.

The material sequenced was PBMCs. The V and J genes are TRBV7-9 and TRBJ1-4, with 9 nucleotides matching TRBD1. This receptor was taken from a male donor in good health and CMV-seronegative. The CDR3 nucleotides read TGTGCCAGCAGCTCATTCATTGGGACAGGGAGCGAAAAACTGTTTTTT. Its protein product is CASSSFIGTGSEKLFF.